The 32 T cell receptor beta chains below come from one sample, sequenced in a study of blood T cell repertoires in COVID-19 (TCRdb year 2020). The library was generated by the immunoSEQ multiplex PCR assay. Entries here come from immuneACCESS through TCRdb and include only in-frame sequences with V and J called. Some clones fail to appear in such tables; in the studies checked, an unresolved V gene covers under half of the shortfall, and the cause of the remainder is unknown. This sample holds 250,000 to 350,000 clones; around 87% were observed only once. Approximately 2.2% of the sample goes to the ten largest clones. Material: peripheral blood. Source of these receptors: a woman younger than 45 who had recovered from COVID-19.

The V gene is TRBV13, the J gene TRBJ2-2; 13 bases fit TRBD2. The CDR3 contains 16 residues. J gave up 5 bases and V 5 bases, and 5 bases lay outside the gene matches. Germline CDR1 reads PRHDT; CDR2 reads FYEKMQ (reference sequence). CDR3 DNA: TGTGCCAGCAGCAGAGGACTAGCGGGGGAAACCGGGGAGCTGTTTTTT. Amino acids: CASSRGLAGETGELFF.

The rearrangement joins TRBV6-2 or TRBV6-3 to TRBJ1-2; 9 nucleotides match TRBD1. V shed 3 bases, J shed 6 bases, and the junction held 5 bases outside the gene matches. The CDR3 covers 14 residues. Germline assignment: CDR1 MNHEY and CDR2 SVGEGT. The CDR3 loop is CASSYPDRGDGYTF. CDR3 sequence (DNA): TGTGCCAGCAGTTATCCCGACAGGGGGGATGGCTACACCTTC.

The chain uses TRBV14 and TRBJ2-1; 10 nucleotides line up with TRBD2. The V gene end was trimmed by 1 base and the J gene end by 2 bases; junction bases not matched to a gene: 8. Germline CDR1 is SGHDN and CDR2 is FVKESK. CDR3 length: 18 amino acids. In DNA form, the CDR3 reads TGTGCCAGCAGCCAAGCAGGCCGTAGCGGGAGGCCCTACAATGAGCAGTTCTTC. It encodes CASSQAGRSGRPYNEQFF.

CDR3 nucleotide sequence: TGTGCCAGCAGCCCGACAGGGGGCGGAGAAAAACTGTTTTTT. Encoded protein: CASSPTGGGEKLFF. This chain uses TRBV7-9 with TRBJ1-4; 10 bases map to TRBD1. Germline CDR1 and CDR2: SEHNR and FQNEAQ (reference sequence). CDR3 length: 14 amino acids. Trimming cost V 5 bases and J 8 bases; bases outside gene matches: 5.

The chain couples TRBV11-2 to TRBJ1-2, with 9 positions matching TRBD1. CDR3 size: 18 residues. Trimming took 4 bases from V and 5 from J; bases not matched to a gene: 17. Per germline, CDR1 SGHAT and CDR2 FQNNGV. In DNA form, the CDR3 reads TGTGCCAGCAGCTCCTCTCTTTGGGACAGGGAAAGAGGTTATGGCTACACCTTC. Translation: CASSSSLWDRERGYGYTF.

This rearrangement joins TRBV3-1 (or the pseudogene TRBV3-2) to TRBJ1-2; D possibly corresponds to TRBD1 (5 bases). The CDR3 has 13 residues. The V end was cut by 0 bases, the J end by 8 bases, with 10 bases between. CDR1 is LGHDT and CDR2 is YNNKEL in the germline V gene (reference sequence). The CDR3: CASSQDRRGGYTF. In DNA, the CDR3 is TGTGCCAGCAGCCAAGATAGGCGGGGGGGCTACACCTTC.

The chain is built from TRBV19 and TRBJ2-7; 10 bases are shared with TRBD1. With V trimmed by 10 bases and J by 5 bases, 8 bases remained unmatched. CDR1 and CDR2 (germline): LNHDA, SQIVND (reference sequence). The CDR3 totals 13 residues. The CDR3 is CATQGQGVHEQYF. DNA of the CDR3: TGTGCCACCCAAGGACAGGGGGTCCACGAGCAGTACTTC. Variable domain in full (rest from reference TRBV19 and TRBJ2-7): DGGITQSPKYLFRKEGQNVTLSCEQNLNHDAMYWYRQDPGQGLRLIYYSQIVNDFQKGDIAEGYSVSREKKESFPLTVTSAQKNPTAFYLCATQGQGVHEQYFGPGTRLTVT.

The CDR3 loop is CASSSGQGAPTYEQYF. The CDR3 DNA follows: TGTGCCAGCAGTTCGGGACAGGGGGCTCCAACCTACGAGCAGTACTTC. This chain uses TRBV27 with TRBJ2-7; 12 bases match TRBD1. V was pared by 4 bases and J by 2 bases, with 6 bases of the junction left unmatched. This CDR3 is 16 amino acids long. CDR1 is MNHEY and CDR2 is SMNVEV in the germline V gene (reference sequence).

The chain is built from TRBV5-1 and TRBJ2-1, with D possibly matching TRBD1 (6 bases). Trimming removed 4 bases from V and 3 bases from J, with 11 bases in between. Per germline, CDR1 SGHRS and CDR2 YFSETQ. The CDR3 contains 14 residues. The CDR3 nucleotides are TGCGCCAGCAGCCTGGGGGACAACTACAATGAGCAGTTCTTC. It specifies CASSLGDNYNEQFF.

The table lists this clone with a few counts. The CDR3 DNA is TGTGCCAGCAGTGCTGGACAGGGGACTACCCTTGGAGAGCAGTACTTC. Translated, it gives CASSAGQGTTLGEQYF. The chain is built from TRBV28 and TRBJ2-7, with 9 bases identical to TRBD1. Unmatched junction bases numbered 15, after V lost 5 bases and J lost 7 bases. Per germline, CDR1 MDHEN and CDR2 SYDVKM. This CDR3 is built from 16 residues.

This chain uses TRBV10-3 with TRBJ2-2; D is unresolved. CDR1 is ENHRY, CDR2 SYGVKD, per germline. This CDR3 has 15 residues. V was pared by 0 bases and J by 5 bases, with 10 bases between. Here the CDR3 DNA reads TGTGCCATCAGTGAGTCTACAGATATTACCGGGGAGCTGTTTTTT. Translated: CAISESTDITGELFF.

J is TRBJ1-2 and V is TRBV28; D uncertain. Trimming shortened V by 6 bases and J by 4 bases, and 18 bases separated the two germline ends. This CDR3 contains 15 residues. The germline V gene encodes CDR1 MDHEN and CDR2 SYDVKM. CDR3 sequence: CASSPNRGLSYGYTF. The CDR3 region has the DNA TGTGCCAGCAGCCCTAACCGAGGGCTTTCCTATGGCTACACCTTC.

The chain uses TRBV10-2 and TRBJ2-7, with TRBD2 matching over 12 bases. Losses at the gene ends were 6 bases for V and 0 bases for J; bases not matched to a gene: 3. CDR3 length equals 15 residues. From germline, CDR1 is WSHSY and CDR2 SAAADI. CDR3 residues: CASRTSGGSSYEQYF. CDR3 nucleotide sequence: TGCGCCAGCAGAACTAGCGGGGGGAGCTCCTACGAGCAGTACTTC.

This chain joins TRBV14 and TRBJ1-1; D gene unclear. Germline loops: CDR1 SGHDN, CDR2 FVKESK. Between the trimmed V and J ends, which lost 2 bases and 1 base, there was a span of 5 bases. This CDR3 has 13 residues. The chain's CDR3 is CASSQRGNTEAFF. DNA of the CDR3: TGTGCCAGCAGCCAACGCGGGAACACTGAAGCTTTCTTT.

This chain uses TRBV5-1 with TRBJ2-7; TRBD1 aligns across 11 bases. This CDR3 has 16 residues. The germline CDR1 and CDR2 sequences are SGHRS and YFSETQ. Germline trimming cut 4 bases from V and 0 bases from J; bases unmatched to any gene: 6. CDR3 sequence reads: CASSTGQGVSSYEQYF. The CDR3 bases are TGCGCCAGCAGCACGGGACAGGGGGTGAGCTCCTACGAGCAGTACTTC.

In DNA form, the CDR3 reads TGTGCCAGCAGTGAAGATGGCGGGAGGGCCGGGGAGCTGTTTTTT. Amino acids: CASSEDGGRAGELFF. V gene TRBV6-1 combines with J gene TRBJ2-2; 9 bases line up with TRBD2. The CDR3 runs to 15 residues. The germline V gene encodes CDR1 MNHNS and CDR2 SASEGT. V was pared by 1 base and J by 6 bases, with 3 bases of the junction left unmatched.

The rearrangement links TRBV5-5 to TRBJ2-5; 8 positions match TRBD2. Trimming at V came to 3 bases and at J to 5 bases, leaving 12 bases not matched to a gene. Germline V lookup: CDR1 SGHKS, CDR2 YYEKEE (reference sequence). The CDR3 runs 16 residues. CDR3 residues: CASSSLKAGGQETQYF. The CDR3 DNA is TGTGCCAGCAGCTCCCTCAAGGCGGGGGGTCAGGAGACCCAGTACTTC.

The CDR3 nucleotides are TGTGCCGGTTCCGGGACAGGGAGCGAAAAACTGTTTTTT. As protein: CAGSGTGSEKLFF. The rearrangement joins TRBV30 to TRBJ1-4, with 9 positions matching TRBD1. The CDR3 extends over 13 amino acids. Trimming removed 8 bases from V and 8 bases from J; junction bases left unmatched: 9. Germline CDR1 and CDR2: GTSNPN and SVGIG (reference sequence). The full variable domain, its missing parts supplied by reference TRBV30 and TRBJ1-4, is SQTIHQWPATLVQPVGSPLSLECTVEGTSNPNLYWYRQAAGRGLQLLFYSVGIGQISSEVPQNLSASRPQDRQFILSSKKLLLSDSGFYLCAGSGTGSEKLFFGSGTQLSVL.

The chain recombines TRBV6-5 with TRBJ2-7, with 7 bases lining up with TRBD1. Germline V CDR1 and CDR2: MNHEY, SVGAGI. Trimming took 5 bases from V and 5 from J; bases not matched to a gene: 6. The CDR3 is 13 residues long. Here the CDR3 DNA reads TGTGCCAGCAGTCCGACAGGGACACACGAGCAGTACTTC. Its translation is CASSPTGTHEQYF.

This chain uses TRBV4-1 with TRBJ2-7; 7 bases map to TRBD2. Germline CDR1 is MGHRA and CDR2 is YSYEKL. V lost 1 base to trimming and J lost 3 bases; unmatched junction nucleotides: 6. The CDR3 has 15 amino acids. The CDR3: CASSQGRSGIYEQYF. CDR3 nucleotides: TGCGCCAGCAGCCAAGGCCGAAGCGGGATCTACGAGCAGTACTTC.

The chain couples TRBV6-5 to TRBJ2-7; 8 positions agree with TRBD2. V was pared by 2 bases and J by 4 bases, with 4 bases of the junction left unmatched. There are 14 residues in the CDR3. Germline V gives CDR1 MNHEY, CDR2 SVGAGI. The CDR3 DNA reads as TGTGCCAGCAGTTACGGGACTAGTGATTACGAGCAGTACTTC. This translates into CASSYGTSDYEQYF.

This clone was observed a handful of times. This sequence joins TRBV7-9 and TRBJ1-4, with D perhaps TRBD1 (6 bases). Trimming left V 6 bases short and J 8 bases short, with 19 bases between. The germline V gene has CDR1 SEHNR and CDR2 FQNEAQ (reference sequence). This CDR3 region has 15 residues. Written as DNA, the CDR3 is TGTGCCAGCAGAAACAGGGACGGAAAAAAAGAAAAACTGTTTTTT. It translates to CASRNRDGKKEKLFF.

The chain combines TRBV13 with TRBJ2-7; D uncertain. Trimming took 3 bases from V and 2 from J, leaving 5 bases between them. The germline V gene has CDR1 PRHDT and CDR2 FYEKMQ (reference sequence). There are 12 residues in the CDR3. DNA for the CDR3: TGTGCCAGCAGCTTGACAACCTACGAGCAGTACTTC. Residues: CASSLTTYEQYF.

The chain employs TRBV18 and TRBJ1-2; tentatively, D is TRBD1 (5 bases). Germline CDR1 KGHSH, CDR2 LQKENI. The CDR3 length is 15 residues. The germline V and J ends were trimmed by 3 bases and 6 bases, with 17 bases remaining between them. Here the CDR3 DNA reads TGTGCCAGCTCACCCCTACCGGGGGGGATAGATGGCTACACCTTC. Protein product: CASSPLPGGIDGYTF.

Worth noting for this clone: The final CDR3 position lacks the conserved phenylalanine or tryptophan, pointing to a likely read error. The DNA is left out, because the CDR3 cannot be placed on it with certainty; the CDR3 is given as TCRdb lists it. V gene TRBV11-2 combines with J gene TRBJ2-7; no DNA check was done on the table's D call, TRBD1. The CDR3 is 11 residues long, counting both termini. Per the germline V gene, CDR1 is SGHAT and CDR2 is FQNNGV. The CDR3 here is CASSLDRTGIS.

J is TRBJ1-5 and V is TRBV2; 8 nucleotides line up with TRBD1. Unmatched junction bases numbered 6, after V lost 2 bases and J lost 6 bases. The germline V gene encodes CDR1 SNHLY and CDR2 FYNNEI. CDR3 length equals 15 residues. The CDR3: CASSERTGSGQPQHF. The CDR3 coding sequence is TGTGCCAGCAGTGAAAGGACAGGGAGCGGTCAGCCCCAGCATTTT.

This chain links TRBV29-1 with TRBJ2-7, with D perhaps matching TRBD1 (6 bases). CDR1 is SQVTM and CDR2 is ANQGSEA in the germline V gene. The CDR3 has 12 residues. Trimming stripped 7 bases from V and 3 bases from J, with 13 bases between. The CDR3 spells CSGRDNGYEQYF. The CDR3 bases are TGCAGCGGACGGGACAACGGCTACGAGCAGTACTTC.

The V gene is TRBV19, the J gene TRBJ1-6, with no clear D. Germline assignment: CDR1 LNHDA and CDR2 SQIVND (reference sequence). This CDR3 region has 16 residues. Trimming took 5 bases from V and 4 from J, leaving 15 bases between them. CDR3 in amino acids: CASSLSSQRYNSPLHF. The CDR3 nucleotides read TGTGCCAGTAGTTTATCCAGCCAGCGGTATAATTCACCCCTCCACTTT. Full variable domain (remainder filled in from reference TRBV19 and TRBJ1-6): DGGITQSPKYLFRKEGQNVTLSCEQNLNHDAMYWYRQDPGQGLRLIYYSQIVNDFQKGDIAEGYSVSREKKESFPLTVTSAQKNPTAFYLCASSLSSQRYNSPLHFGNGTRLTVT.

The chain is built from TRBV5-1 and TRBJ1-2; D is possibly TRBD1 (6 bases). V lost 1 base and J lost 1, with 14 bases in between. CDR1 is SGHRS, CDR2 YFSETQ, per germline. The CDR3 has 16 amino acids. Here the CDR3 reads CASSLFGTPFNYGYTF. The CDR3, as DNA: TGCGCCAGCAGCTTGTTTGGGACACCCTTTAACTATGGCTACACCTTC.

This chain links TRBV28 with TRBJ2-1; no definite D call. Germline values: CDR1 MDHEN, CDR2 SYDVKM. V was shortened by 6 bases and J by 14 bases, with 14 bases between the two germline ends. CDR3 length: 11 residues. The DNA of the CDR3 is TGTGCCAGCAGAACGGGTTATTCGGAGTTCTTC. Its protein product is CASRTGYSEFF.

This clone was counted once. The gene calls are TRBV2 and TRBJ2-1; 8 nucleotides match TRBD1. Germline lookup yields CDR1 SNHLY and CDR2 FYNNEI. V shed 5 bases, J shed 10 bases, and the junction held 10 bases outside the gene matches. The CDR3 contains 14 residues. The CDR3 here is CASSPETGVFEQFF. CDR3 nucleotides: TGTGCCAGCAGTCCGGAGACAGGGGTCTTCGAGCAGTTCTTC. Full variable domain (missing parts from reference TRBV2 and TRBJ2-1): EPEVTQTPSHQVTQMGQEVILRCVPISNHLYFYWYRQILGQKVEFLVSFYNNEISEKSEIFDDQFSVERPDGSNFTLKIRSTKLEDSAMYFCASSPETGVFEQFFGPGTRLTVL.

For the CDR3, the DNA is TGTGCCAGCTCACCGGACAGGCCTAGCTCCTACAATGAGCAGTTCTTC. Its translation: CASSPDRPSSYNEQFF. This chain joins TRBV18 and TRBJ2-1; 7 positions agree with TRBD1. V was clipped by 3 bases and J by 0 bases; unmatched bases: 5. The CDR3 length is 16 residues. The germline V gene encodes CDR1 KGHSH and CDR2 LQKENI.